This T cell receptor (beta chain) derives from a study of T cell changes during pregnancy in multiple sclerosis. The CDR3 length is 14 residues. Germline V lookup: CDR1 MDHEN, CDR2 SYDVKM. Trimming left V 7 bases short and J 5 bases short, with 17 bases between. Data came from immunoSEQ multiplex PCR; TCRdb stores just in-frame clones and leaves some out. The repertoire holds 70,000 to 100,000 clones, 80% to 95% seen once, with about 1.6% in the top ten. This chain links TRBV28 with TRBJ1-1; a possible D gene is TRBD1 (6 bases). Sequencing was performed on peripheral blood, taken in the first trimester of pregnancy. This clonotype was obtained from a female donor with multiple sclerosis, enrolled in a pregnancy study. CDR3 sequence: CASTPQGAYTEAFF. The CDR3 DNA is TGTGCCAGCACCCCACAGGGAGCCTATACTGAAGCTTTCTTT. Full variable domain (rest looked up from reference TRBV28 and TRBJ1-1): DVKVTQSSRYLVKRTGEKVFLECVQDMDHENMFWYRQDPGLGLRLIYFSYDVKMKEKGDIPEGYSVSREKKERFSLILESASTNQTSMYLCASTPQGAYTEAFFGQGTRLTVV.